These 10 T cell receptor beta chains share one sample of origin, sequenced in a study of shared clonotypes between healthy human individuals (TCRdb year 2020). Library prep was done by the immunoSEQ multiplex PCR assay. The immuneACCESS repertoire file appears here via TCRdb, limited to in-frame rearrangements. These files lack a portion of the clones; in checked studies, under half of the deficit traces to unresolved V genes, and the cause of the others is not known. The sample table records some 2 million clones; roughly 94% of these occur just once. Of the sample, 0.13% is held by the ten largest clones. Sequencing was carried out using naive CD4+ T cells sorted from blood. Read against the paper, the sample's cell subset or site label means: CD45RA+ positively selected. The receptors here all came from a young man in good health.

The chain uses TRBV29-1 and TRBJ2-3, with D hard to call. The CDR3 consists of 12 residues. CDR1 is SQVTM and CDR2 is ANQGSEA in the germline V gene. V was shortened by 0 bases and J by 4 bases, with 5 bases between the two germline ends. CDR3 DNA sequence: TGCAGCGTTGAAGATCTCCCAGATACGCAGTATTTT. Translating it yields CSVEDLPDTQYF.

As regards this clone: Within the sample, other DNA sequences also encode this same CDR3. The chain joins TRBV5-1 to TRBJ2-1; no clear D. Germline CDR1 SGHRS, CDR2 YFSETQ. Trimming cost V 0 bases and J 1 base, with 2 bases left between them. The CDR3 has 13 amino acids. In nucleotides, the CDR3 is TGCGCCAGCAGCTTGGGTTCCTACAATGAGCAGTTCTTC. Its protein is CASSLGSYNEQFF. Variable domain in full (rest from reference TRBV5-1 and TRBJ2-1): KAGVTQTPRYLIKTRGQQVTLSCSPISGHRSVSWYQQTPGQGLQFLFEYFSETQRNKGNFPGRFSGRQFSNSRSEMNVSTLELGDSALYLCASSLGSYNEQFFGPGTRLTVL.

Here the CDR3 reads CAISDRTGTEQYF. CDR3 DNA: TGTGCCATCAGTGACAGGACAGGGACCGAGCAGTACTTC. The J gene is TRBJ2-7, the V gene TRBV10-3; 8 nucleotides line up with TRBD1. V shed 3 bases, J shed 6 bases, and the junction held 4 bases outside the gene matches. Germline V gene sequence: CDR1 ENHRY, CDR2 SYGVKD. This CDR3 comprises 13 residues.

This clone was counted once. This chain uses TRBV4-3 with TRBJ2-3; 10 bases are a match to TRBD2. V was clipped by 1 base and J by 4 bases; unmatched bases: 5. Germline-derived CDR1 and CDR2 are LGHNA and YSLEER. The CDR3 loop spans 16 amino acids. The CDR3 DNA reads TGCGCCAGCAGCCAAGGCGTAGCGGGGGGCCCAGATACGCAGTATTTT. Protein product: CASSQGVAGGPDTQYF.

The CDR3 DNA is TGTGCCAGCGGGCGGGCGGCCCTTGGCTACACCTTC. Translation: CASGRAALGYTF. The chain carries TRBV6-5 and TRBJ1-2; D remains unclear. The CDR3 is made up of 12 amino acids. Germline-derived CDR1 and CDR2 are MNHEY and SVGAGI. V lost 8 bases and J lost 7, with 14 bases in between.

This clone was counted once. The genes are TRBV5-1 and TRBJ2-5; D is possibly TRBD2 (5 bases). Trimming cost V 3 bases and J 4 bases, with 13 bases left between them. Germline lookup yields CDR1 SGHRS and CDR2 YFSETQ. This CDR3 region has 14 residues. The chain's CDR3 is CASSSGNTRETQYF. The CDR3 coding sequence is TGCGCCAGCAGCTCGGGGAACACTAGAGAGACCCAGTACTTC.

The chain has TRBV9 and TRBJ1-1; D not certain. This CDR3 is 12 amino acids long. The V end lost 4 bases, the J end lost 3 bases, and 7 bases lay between the germline ends. The V gene's germline CDR1 is SGDLS and CDR2 YYNGEE. The CDR3, as DNA: TGTGCCAGCAGCCCCCAGCACACTGAAGCTTTCTTT. Protein: CASSPQHTEAFF.

A word on this clone: This specimen includes other DNA sequences encoding the same CDR3. The chain employs TRBV6-5 and TRBJ1-2, with D maybe TRBD1 (5 bases). In germline, CDR1 is MNHEY, CDR2 SVGAGI. The V end lost 6 bases, the J end lost 2 bases, and 10 bases lay between the germline ends. CDR3 length: 13 residues. Here the CDR3 DNA reads TGTGCCAGCAGCATACAGGTGAACTATGGCTACACCTTC. It is translated as CASSIQVNYGYTF.

The rearrangement links TRBV18 to TRBJ1-2; D is unresolved. The germline gives CDR1 KGHSH, CDR2 LQKENI. Trimming shortened V by 2 bases and J by 5 bases, and 9 bases separated the two germline ends. The CDR3 sequence is 13 residues long. CDR3 sequence (DNA): TGTGCCAGCTCACCAAACCTAGAGTATGGCTACACCTTC. It encodes CASSPNLEYGYTF.

The genes are TRBV19 and TRBJ2-7; D not certain. Per the germline V gene, CDR1 is LNHDA and CDR2 is SQIVND (reference sequence). V was trimmed by 6 bases and J by 7 bases, leaving 16 bases between them. This CDR3 comprises 13 residues. The CDR3 sequence is CASRPEPLGEQYF. DNA of the CDR3: TGTGCCAGTAGACCGGAGCCCTTGGGTGAGCAGTACTTC.